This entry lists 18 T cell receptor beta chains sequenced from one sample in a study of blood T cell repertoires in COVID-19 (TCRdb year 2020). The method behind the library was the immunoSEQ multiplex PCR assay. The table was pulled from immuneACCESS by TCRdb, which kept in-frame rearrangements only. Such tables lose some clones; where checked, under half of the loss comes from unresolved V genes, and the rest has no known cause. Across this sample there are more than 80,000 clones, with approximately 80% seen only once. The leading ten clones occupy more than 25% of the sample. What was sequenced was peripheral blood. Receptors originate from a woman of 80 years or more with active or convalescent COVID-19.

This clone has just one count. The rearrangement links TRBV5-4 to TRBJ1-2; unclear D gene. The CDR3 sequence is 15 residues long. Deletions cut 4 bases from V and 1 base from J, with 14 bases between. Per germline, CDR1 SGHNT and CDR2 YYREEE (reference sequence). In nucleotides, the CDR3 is TGTGCCAGCAGCCCCTCGGTTGGTCTTAACTATGGCTACACCTTC. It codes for CASSPSVGLNYGYTF. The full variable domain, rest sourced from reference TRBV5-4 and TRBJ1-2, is ETGVTQSPTHLIKTRGQQVTLRCSSQSGHNTVSWYQQALGQGPQFIFQYYREEENGRGNFPPRFSGLQFPNYSSELNVNALELDDSALYLCASSPSVGLNYGYTFGSGTRLTVV.

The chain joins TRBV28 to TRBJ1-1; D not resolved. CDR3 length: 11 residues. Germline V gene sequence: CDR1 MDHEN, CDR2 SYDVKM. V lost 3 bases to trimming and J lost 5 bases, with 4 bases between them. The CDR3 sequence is CASSFETEAFF. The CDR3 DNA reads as TGTGCCAGCAGTTTTGAGACTGAAGCTTTCTTT.

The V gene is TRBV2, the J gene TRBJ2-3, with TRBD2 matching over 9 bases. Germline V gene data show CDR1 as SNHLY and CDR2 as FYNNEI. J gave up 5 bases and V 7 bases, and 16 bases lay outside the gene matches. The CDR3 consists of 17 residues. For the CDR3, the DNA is TGTGCCAGCAAGGGGTGGGAGCGGGGGGCCTTACTAGATACGCAGTATTTT. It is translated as CASKGWERGALLDTQYF.

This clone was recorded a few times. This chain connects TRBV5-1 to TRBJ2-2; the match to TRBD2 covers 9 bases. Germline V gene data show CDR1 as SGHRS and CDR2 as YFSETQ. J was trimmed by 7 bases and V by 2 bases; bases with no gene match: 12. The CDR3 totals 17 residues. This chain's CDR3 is CASSFLSAGGEGGELFF. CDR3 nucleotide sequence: TGCGCCAGCAGCTTTCTGTCAGCGGGAGGTGAAGGCGGGGAGCTGTTTTTT.

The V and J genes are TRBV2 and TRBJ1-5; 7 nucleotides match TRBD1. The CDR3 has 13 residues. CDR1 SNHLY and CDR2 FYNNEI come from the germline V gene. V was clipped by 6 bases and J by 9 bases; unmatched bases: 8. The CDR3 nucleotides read TGTGCCAGCAGGGGGGACAGACGTTTGCCCCAGCATTTT. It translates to CASRGDRRLPQHF.

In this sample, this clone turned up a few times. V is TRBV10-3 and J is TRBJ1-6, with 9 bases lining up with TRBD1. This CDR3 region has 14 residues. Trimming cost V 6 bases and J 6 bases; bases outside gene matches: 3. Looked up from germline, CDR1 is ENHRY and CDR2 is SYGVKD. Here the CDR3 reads CAIRQGAINSPLHF. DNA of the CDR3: TGTGCCATCAGACAGGGGGCTATTAATTCACCCCTCCACTTT.

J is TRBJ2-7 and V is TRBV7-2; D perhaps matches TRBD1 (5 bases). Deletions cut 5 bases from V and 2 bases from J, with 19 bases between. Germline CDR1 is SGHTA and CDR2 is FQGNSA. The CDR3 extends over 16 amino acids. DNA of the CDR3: TGTGCCAGCAGCCCCGCCAGGGCAGGGCTCCCCTACGAGCAGTACTTC. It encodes CASSPARAGLPYEQYF.

DNA for the CDR3: TGTGCCAGCAGTTACTCGGGACAGCTAACCTATGGCTACACCTTC. Protein sequence: CASSYSGQLTYGYTF. V usage is TRBV6-5 and J usage is TRBJ1-2; TRBD1 matches at 7 bases. After removal of 0 bases from V and 4 bases from J, the junction contained 5 bases not matched to a gene. The CDR3 runs to 15 residues. The germline V gene encodes CDR1 MNHEY and CDR2 SVGAGI.

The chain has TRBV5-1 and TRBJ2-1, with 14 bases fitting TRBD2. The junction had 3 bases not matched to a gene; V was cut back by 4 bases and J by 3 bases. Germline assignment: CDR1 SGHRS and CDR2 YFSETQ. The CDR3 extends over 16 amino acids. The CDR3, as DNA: TGCGCCAGCAGCATCGGGACTAGCGGGAGCTACAATGAGCAGTTCTTC. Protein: CASSIGTSGSYNEQFF.

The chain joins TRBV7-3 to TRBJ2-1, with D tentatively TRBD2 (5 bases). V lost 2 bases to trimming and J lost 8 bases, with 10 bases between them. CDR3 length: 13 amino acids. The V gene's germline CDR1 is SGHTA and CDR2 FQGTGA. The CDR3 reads CASSLRGSDEQFF. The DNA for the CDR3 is TGTGCCAGCAGCTTACGGGGATCGGATGAGCAGTTCTTC.

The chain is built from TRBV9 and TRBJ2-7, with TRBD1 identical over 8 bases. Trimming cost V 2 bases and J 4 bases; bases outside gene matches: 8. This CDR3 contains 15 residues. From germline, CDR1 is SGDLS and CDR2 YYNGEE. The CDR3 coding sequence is TGTGCCAGCAGCGTCGGGACAGGTTGGCAGTACGAGCAGTACTTC. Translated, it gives CASSVGTGWQYEQYF.

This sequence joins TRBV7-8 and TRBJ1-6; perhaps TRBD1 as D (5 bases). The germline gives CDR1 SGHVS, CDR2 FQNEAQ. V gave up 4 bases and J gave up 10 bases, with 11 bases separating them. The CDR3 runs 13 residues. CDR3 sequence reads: CASSSGGSSPLHF. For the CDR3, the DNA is TGTGCCAGCAGCTCTGGGGGGTCGTCACCCCTCCACTTT.

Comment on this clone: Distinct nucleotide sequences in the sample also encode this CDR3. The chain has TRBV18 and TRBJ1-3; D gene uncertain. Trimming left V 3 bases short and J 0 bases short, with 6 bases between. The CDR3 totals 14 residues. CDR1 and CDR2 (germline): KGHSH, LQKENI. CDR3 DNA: TGTGCCAGCTCACCTTCGGTCTCTGGAAACACCATATATTTT. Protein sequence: CASSPSVSGNTIYF.

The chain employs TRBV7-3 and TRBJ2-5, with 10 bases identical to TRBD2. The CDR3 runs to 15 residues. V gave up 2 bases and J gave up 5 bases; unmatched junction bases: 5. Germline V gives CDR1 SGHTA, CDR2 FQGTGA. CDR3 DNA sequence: TGTGCCAGCAGCTTAGGGCTAGCGGGAGCGGAGACCCAGTACTTC. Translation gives CASSLGLAGAETQYF.

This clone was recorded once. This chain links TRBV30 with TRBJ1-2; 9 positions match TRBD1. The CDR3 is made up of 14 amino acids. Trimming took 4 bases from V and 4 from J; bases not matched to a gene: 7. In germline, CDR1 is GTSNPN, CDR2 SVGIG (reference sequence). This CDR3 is CAWTRDRESYGYTF. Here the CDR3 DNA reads TGTGCCTGGACTCGGGACAGGGAAAGCTATGGCTACACCTTC.

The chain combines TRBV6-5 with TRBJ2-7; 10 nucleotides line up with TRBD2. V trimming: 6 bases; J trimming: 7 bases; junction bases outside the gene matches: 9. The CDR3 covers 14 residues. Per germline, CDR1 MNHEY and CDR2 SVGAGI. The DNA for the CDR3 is TGTGCCAGCAGACCTAGCGGGAGTGTTGGGGAGCAGTACTTC. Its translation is CASRPSGSVGEQYF.

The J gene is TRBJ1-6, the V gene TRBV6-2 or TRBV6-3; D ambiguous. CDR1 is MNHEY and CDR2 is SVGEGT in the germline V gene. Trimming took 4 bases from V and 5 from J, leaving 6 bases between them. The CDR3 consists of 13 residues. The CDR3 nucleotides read TGTGCCAGCAGTTGGCAGAATAATTCACCCCTCCACTTT. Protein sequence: CASSWQNNSPLHF.

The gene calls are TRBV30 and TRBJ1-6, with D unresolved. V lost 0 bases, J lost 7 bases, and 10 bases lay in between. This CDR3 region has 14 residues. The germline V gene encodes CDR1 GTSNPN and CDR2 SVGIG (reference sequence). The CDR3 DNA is TGTGCCTGGAGTGTACACAGAGACAATTCACCCCTCCACTTT. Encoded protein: CAWSVHRDNSPLHF.